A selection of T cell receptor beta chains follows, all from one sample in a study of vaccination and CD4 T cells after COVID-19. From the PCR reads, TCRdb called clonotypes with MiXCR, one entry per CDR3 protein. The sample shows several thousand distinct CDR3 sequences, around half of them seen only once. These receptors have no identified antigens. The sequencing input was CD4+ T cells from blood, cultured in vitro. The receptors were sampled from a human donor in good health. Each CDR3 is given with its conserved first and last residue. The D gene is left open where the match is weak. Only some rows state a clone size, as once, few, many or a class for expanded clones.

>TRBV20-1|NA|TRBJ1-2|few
TGCAGTGCTTCTACGAAGGGAAACTATGGCTACACCTTC
CSASTKGNYGYTF
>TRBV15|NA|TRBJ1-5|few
TGTGCCACCAGCATAAATCAGCCCCAGCATTTT
CATSINQPQHF
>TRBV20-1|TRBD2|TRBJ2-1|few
TGCAGGGGAGATACTAGCGGGGGGACCATCAATGAGCAGTTCTTC
CRGDTSGGTINEQFF
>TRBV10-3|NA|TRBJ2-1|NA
TGTGCCATCAGTGTTTGGGTTGGCAATGAGCAGTTCTTC
CAISVWVGNEQFF
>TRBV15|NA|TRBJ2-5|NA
TGTGCCACCAGCAGGCCGGGACTTCAAGAGACCCAGTACTTC
CATSRPGLQETQYF
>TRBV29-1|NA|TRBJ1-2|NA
TGCAGCGTCGCACTTGGGGGGCTTGGTGGCTACACCTTC
CSVALGGLGGYTF
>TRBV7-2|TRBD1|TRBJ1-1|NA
TGTGCCAGCAGCTATCGACAGGGGGGAACTGAAGCTTTCTTT
CASSYRQGGTEAFF
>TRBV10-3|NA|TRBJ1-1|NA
TGTGCCATCAGTGTGGGGACTAAAGCTTTCTTT
CAISVGTKAFF
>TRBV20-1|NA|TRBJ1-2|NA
TGCAGTGGGCTGGGGGCGCAGGGCTACACCTTC
CSGLGAQGYTF
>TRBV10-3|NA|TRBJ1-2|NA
TGTGCCATCAGTGAGTCCGAACAGGTGGTACTCCACTATGGCTACACCTTC
CAISESEQVVLHYGYTF
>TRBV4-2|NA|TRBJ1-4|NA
TGTGCCAGCAGCAAATCATTGGGGGGTACTAATGAAAAACTGTTTTTT
CASSKSLGGTNEKLFF
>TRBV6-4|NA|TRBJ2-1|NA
TGTGCCAGTGGGAGGGGGGCCTACAATGAGCAGTTCTTC
CASGRGAYNEQFF
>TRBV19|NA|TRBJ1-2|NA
TGTGCCAGTAGCCGATCGGTAGACACGAGCTACACCTTC
CASSRSVDTSYTF
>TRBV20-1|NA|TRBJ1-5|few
TGCAGTGCTAGAAGCACAGGGTCCCAGCCCCAGCATTTT
CSARSTGSQPQHF
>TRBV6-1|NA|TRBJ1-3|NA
TGTGCCAGCAGTGAAGCGGCCACCATATATTTT
CASSEAATIYF
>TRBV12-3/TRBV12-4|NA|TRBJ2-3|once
TGTGCCAGCAGTTTGGAAAATACGCAGTATTTT
CASSLENTQYF
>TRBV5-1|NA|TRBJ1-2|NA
TGCGCCAGCAGCTTGGGACAGACCTATGATGGCTACACCTTC
CASSLGQTYDGYTF
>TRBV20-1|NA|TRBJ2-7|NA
TGCAGTGCTAGGCGCGGCTCCTACGAGCAGTACTTC
CSARRGSYEQYF
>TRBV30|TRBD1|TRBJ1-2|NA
TGTGCCTGGGTGACAGGGGGAGGCTACACCTTC
CAWVTGGGYTF
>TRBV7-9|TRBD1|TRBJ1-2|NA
TGTGCCAGCAGCTGGGACAGGGACGGCTACACCTTC
CASSWDRDGYTF
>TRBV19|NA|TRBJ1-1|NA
TGTGCCAGTAGTGGGGTGAACACTGAAGCTTTCTTT
CASSGVNTEAFF
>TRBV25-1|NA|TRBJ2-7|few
TGTGCCAGCAGTTGGGGGACCGAGCAGTACTTC
CASSWGTEQYF
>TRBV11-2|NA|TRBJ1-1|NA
TGTGCCAGCAGCTTAGCGGGCGGGCAAAACACTGAAGCTTTCTTT
CASSLAGGQNTEAFF
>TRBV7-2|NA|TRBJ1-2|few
TGTGCCAGCAGCTCAGACACCGTTAACTATGGCTACACCTTC
CASSSDTVNYGYTF
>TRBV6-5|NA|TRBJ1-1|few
TGTGCCAGCAGTTACCTCGCGGGCCCTAACACTGAAGCTTTCTTT
CASSYLAGPNTEAFF
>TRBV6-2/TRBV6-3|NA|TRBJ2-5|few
TGTGCCAGCAGGACACTGATCCAAGAGACCCAGTACTTC
CASRTLIQETQYF
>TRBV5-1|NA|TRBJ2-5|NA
TGCGCCAGCAGCACAGACGGTCAAGGGACCCAGTACTTC
CASSTDGQGTQYF
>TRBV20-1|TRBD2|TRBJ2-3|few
TGCAGTGCTCTTGATCCCGGCGGGGGAATGCGTACGCAGTATTTT
CSALDPGGGMRTQYF
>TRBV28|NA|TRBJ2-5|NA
TGTGCCAGCAGTTTGCGGGAGACCCAGTACTTC
CASSLRETQYF
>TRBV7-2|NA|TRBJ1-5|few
TGTGCCAGCAGCCTCACCCAGAGGACCTTAAATCAGCCCCAGCATTTT
CASSLTQRTLNQPQHF
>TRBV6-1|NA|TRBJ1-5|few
TGTGCCAGCAGTGAAGCGCAGAGCAATCAGCCCCAGCATTTT
CASSEAQSNQPQHF
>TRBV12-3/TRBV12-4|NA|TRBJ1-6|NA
TGTGCCAGCACCAGGGGTTGGATGGATTCACCCCTCCACTTT
CASTRGWMDSPLHF
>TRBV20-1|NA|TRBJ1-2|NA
TGCAGTGCTAGAGAGTCGGCCTATGGCTACACCTTC
CSARESAYGYTF
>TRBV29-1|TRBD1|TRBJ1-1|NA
TGCAGCGTCCGGACAGGGGAGAGGACTGAAGCTTTCTTT
CSVRTGERTEAFF
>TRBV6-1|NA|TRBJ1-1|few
TGTGCCAGCAGCCAACTAGGGGGGAATGAAGCTTTCTTT
CASSQLGGNEAFF
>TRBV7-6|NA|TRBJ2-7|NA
TGTGCCAGCAGCTTAGCCCAGGGTATCTACGAGCAGTACTTC
CASSLAQGIYEQYF
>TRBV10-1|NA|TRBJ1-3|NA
TGCGCCAGCAGCACAGGAGGCTCTGGAAACACCATATATTTT
CASSTGGSGNTIYF
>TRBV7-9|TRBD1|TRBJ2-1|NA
TGTGCCAGCAGGGGTGCCGGGACAGGGGGGTTTGTTGAGCAGTTCTTC
CASRGAGTGGFVEQFF
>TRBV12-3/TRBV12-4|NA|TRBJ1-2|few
TGTGCCAGCACCGCCGGGTCAGGGTCTGCCTATGGCTACACCTTC
CASTAGSGSAYGYTF
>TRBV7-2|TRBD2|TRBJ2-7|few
TGTGCCAGCAGCTTAGGCCTACTAGCGGGGGACCCGTCGGGGCAGTACTTC
CASSLGLLAGDPSGQYF
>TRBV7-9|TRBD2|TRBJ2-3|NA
TGTGCCAGCAGCCTCACGACTAGCGGGAGCACAGATACGCAGTATTTT
CASSLTTSGSTDTQYF
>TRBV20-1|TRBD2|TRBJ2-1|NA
TGCAGTGCTAGACCTAGCGGGAGGGTCTACAATGAGCAGTTCTTC
CSARPSGRVYNEQFF
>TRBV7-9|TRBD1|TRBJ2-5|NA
TGTGCCAGCAGCTTAGGGGACAGGGGGCAGCAAGAGACCCAGTACTTC
CASSLGDRGQQETQYF
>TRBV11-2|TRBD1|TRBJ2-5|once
TGTGCCAGCAGCTTGATACAGGGGTACCAAGAGACCCAGTACTTC
CASSLIQGYQETQYF
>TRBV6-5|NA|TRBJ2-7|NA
TGTGCCAGCAGTTCCCATGACGGGGGCGGGCCTCACCCCTACGAGCAGTACTTC
CASSSHDGGGPHPYEQYF